This T cell receptor beta chain was obtained from a study of T cells expressing NK-cell markers. Looked up from germline, CDR1 is MNHEY and CDR2 is SMNVEV (reference sequence). The CDR3 is made up of 14 amino acids. For each CDR3 protein, TCRdb gives one entry from its re-call of the 5' RACE reads, without DNA. This sample contains 400,000 or so distinct CDR3 sequences. Sequencing used blood T cells: a sorted CD56 or NKG2C T cell subset, CD4+ or CD8+ T cells, or bulk PBMC T cells (not recorded which). This sequence joins TRBV27 and TRBJ1-1. This TCR was sampled from a woman in her fifties or sixties in good health. CDR3 sequence: CASNWVKMNTEAFF.